Included here is one T cell receptor beta chain sequence, with context. This clone was observed a few times. Its antigen is currently not known. No base quality values were provided; no much bigger clone lies one nucleotide off. This specimen comes from a study of T cell repertoires in ileal Crohn's disease (dated by TCRdb to between 2018 and 2020). With regard to the full study: The median duration of disease was approximately 8.3 years, and at the time of surgery 35% of patients were active smokers. Every patient underwent surgery because of a complication, which was stricturing disease in roughly 60% of cases and penetrating disease in about 40%. Roughly half of the patients were given postoperative therapy, with around eleven receiving thiopurines and under 20 receiving anti-TNF agents. Biopsies taken from the inflamed portion of the ileum in the surgical resection specimen were designated as M0 samples. Five hundred nanograms of biopsy DNA per sample were submitted for commercial TCRB immunosequencing. TCR repertoire analysis was done in fewer than 75 Crohn's disease patients from a prospective multicentre cohort. Running in parallel with the study was a multicentre cohort set up to find predictors of early endoscopic recurrence following ileocolonic resection. Endoscopic postoperative recurrence was defined as a Rutgeerts score above i0. A total of roughly 170 mucosal samples from 57 patients were sequenced, collected from several sites on the surgical specimen and at postoperative endoscopy.

CDR1 is given as MNHNS and CDR2 as SASEGT, both from the germline V gene. From the cysteine up to the phenylalanine, the CDR3 has a length of 15 residues. Of all the DNA, just the CDR3 is kept, 45 bases in frame from base 1. V drops 3 bases and J drops 1 base, leaving 11 bases in between. Sample time point, as interpreted from the label and publication: inflamed ileum from the surgical specimen. Eligible patients were adults with ileal or ileocolonic Crohn's disease who had an indication for ileocolonic resection. Whole ileal mucosal biopsies were stored frozen at -80°C before DNA extraction. Genomic DNA was isolated from frozen whole biopsies using a TRizol-based method, and the DNA was quantified with a NanoDrop 2000 spectrophotometer. The library was generated by the immunoSEQ multiplex PCR assay. Adaptive Biotechnology amplified the CDR3 regions from genomic DNA with a two-step multiplex PCR designed to control amplification bias. The first PCR used primers for every V and J gene segment; the second PCR added barcodes and Illumina adapters. CDR3 libraries were sequenced using an Illumina instrument. The authors' analysis ran thus. Analysis combined the vendor-provided pipelines with custom analysis of raw data in R/Bioconductor under R version 3.3.0. Clonality, which ranges from 0 to 1, was calculated as the inverse of the normalised Shannon entropy across all productive clones. High-frequency clones were defined as the repertoire share of the top 100 clones, retaining only clones passing a 95% confidence test. Overlap between samples was measured with the Morisita-Horn index, while repertoire diversity was measured with the Simpson index. In TCRdb, the immuneACCESS table is reduced to in-frame sequences with V and J assigned. These tables do not hold every clone; where another copy was compared, an unresolved V gene accounts for under half, and the others remain unexplained. Clone size and V and J calls were adopted from that table, with D and trimming inferred from the DNA. The sample table holds about 5,400 clones, of which 82% were seen once. The top ten constitute more than 20% of the sample.

Study-level results and caveats: Only a subgroup of patients, of unstated size, had mucosal CD4 and CD8 T cells sorted and sequenced. A significantly higher proportion of clonal expansions was observed in active smokers at surgery than in non-smokers (approximately 28% vs 17%, p=0.02). Compared with CD4 T cells, sorted CD8 T cells held more high-frequency clones, which suggests that the mucosal expansions were mostly CD8. Higher percentages of high-frequency clones at the time of surgery were linked to endoscopic recurrence, and every patient with clonality above 26.8% (18/57) had recurrence.

This receptor was obtained from an adult with Crohn's disease. The rearranged chain carries TRBV6-1 and TRBJ2-3; too little of a D gene remains to name it. Sequencing used ileal tissue. The CDR3 reads as follows: CASSDEWERTDTQYF. The DNA reads as follows: TGTGCCAGCAGTGACGAATGGGAACGCACAGATACGCAGTATTTT.